Listed here are 11 T cell receptor beta chains from one sample, sequenced in a study of T cells in Graves' hyperthyroidism and ophthalmopathy (dated by TCRdb to 2018 to 2020). Preparation of the library involved multiplex PCR. The sequencer was an Illumina HiSeq 2000. The TCR beta CDR3 regions were amplified from the RNA transcripts. For the first round of RT-PCR on the TCR CDR3, the HTBI primer set was used together with the Qiagen OneStep RT-PCR kit. In TCRdb, the public reads were trimmed at Q25 with fastp and aligned with MiXCR, with productive beta chains retained. Rows matching on CDR3 protein sequence are summarized as one entry with the most common DNA and genes. Present in this sample are approximately 430,000 distinct CDR3 sequences, around a sixth of which were seen just once. Jointly, the top ten make up around 7.3% of the sample. The specimen sequenced was blood. These receptors were obtained from a young woman with Graves' hyperthyroidism.

This clonotype occurred many times. The chain recombines TRBV10-2 with TRBJ2-3; D may be TRBD2 (6 bases). The CDR3 loop spans 15 amino acids. Trimming took 6 bases from V and 0 from J, leaving 13 bases between them. Germline CDR1 reads WSHSY; CDR2 reads SAAADI. DNA for the CDR3: TGCGCCAGCAGCCCACTAGCACCCAGCACAGATACGCAGTATTTT. Translation: CASSPLAPSTDTQYF.

This sequence joins TRBV19 and TRBJ1-5; D call uncertain. Germline CDR1 LNHDA, CDR2 SQIVND (reference sequence). The germline V and J ends were trimmed by 6 bases and 6 bases, with 12 bases remaining between them. The CDR3 is 13 amino acids. The CDR3 DNA reads TGTGCCAGTAGCCGAGCTCCACGTCAGCCCCAGCATTTT. The encoded protein is CASSRAPRQPQHF.

The table lists this clonotype with a few counts. V gene TRBV19 combines with J gene TRBJ2-1; D perhaps matches TRBD2 (8 bases). V lost 1 base to trimming and J lost 8 bases, with 18 bases between them. This CDR3 contains 16 residues. The germline V gene has CDR1 LNHDA and CDR2 SQIVND (reference sequence). The CDR3 protein is CASSIGVGTAGDEQFF. In DNA, the CDR3 is TGTGCCAGTAGTATAGGGGTTGGGACAGCGGGGGATGAGCAGTTCTTC.

This clonotype occurred many times. This chain connects TRBV12-3 or TRBV12-4 to TRBJ2-2; D might be TRBD2 (6 bases). This CDR3 has 16 amino acids. The germline V and J ends were trimmed by 7 bases and 6 bases, with 21 bases remaining between them. CDR3: CASTFAGSSGSGELFF. CDR3 sequence (DNA): TGTGCCAGCACCTTCGCGGGAAGTTCGGGTTCCGGGGAGCTGTTTTTT.

This clonotype was seen at least ten times. The chain uses TRBV28 and TRBJ2-5; D may match TRBD1 or TRBD2 (5 bases each). The V end was cut by 5 bases, the J end by 1 base, with 11 bases between. This CDR3 has 14 residues. The germline V gene has CDR1 MDHEN and CDR2 SYDVKM. CDR3 sequence: CASSLGGTQETQYF. CDR3 bases: TGTGCCAGCAGTCTCGGTGGGACCCAAGAGACCCAGTACTTC.

This clonotype has ten or more counts. This chain uses TRBV11-2 with TRBJ1-4, with D tentatively TRBD1 (5 bases). Germline assignment: CDR1 SGHAT and CDR2 FQNNGV. Trimming left V 5 bases short and J 3 bases short, with 13 bases between. This CDR3 contains 15 residues. The CDR3 coding sequence is TGTGCCAGCAGCCCCCGAGAGGGACCTAATGAAAAACTGTTTTTT. It yields the protein CASSPREGPNEKLFF.

V usage is TRBV19 and J usage is TRBJ1-2; TRBD1 agrees at 8 bases. This CDR3 is built from 14 residues. Trimming cost V 2 bases and J 8 bases; bases outside gene matches: 7. Looked up from germline, CDR1 is LNHDA and CDR2 is SQIVND (reference sequence). CDR3 DNA sequence: TGTGCCAGTAGTATACCGGACAGGGTGAAAGGCTACACCTTC. Its protein product is CASSIPDRVKGYTF.

The genes are TRBV7-8 and TRBJ1-2; D gene uncertain. The CDR3 loop spans 11 amino acids. CDR1 is SGHVS, CDR2 FQNEAQ, per germline. The ends were cut back, 11 bases at V and 6 bases at J, with 13 bases in the middle. The CDR3 nucleotides are TGTGCCGCGGGTAGTTGGGATGGCTACACCTTC. Translating it yields CAAGSWDGYTF. The whole variable domain, filled in from reference TRBV7-8 and TRBJ1-2, reads GAGVSQSPRYKVAKRGQDVALRCDPISGHVSLFWYQQALGQGPEFLTYFQNEAQLDKSGLPSDRFFAERPEGSVSTLKIQRTQQEDSAVYLCAAGSWDGYTFGSGTRLTVV.

The sample holds many counts of this clonotype. The chain couples TRBV12-3 or TRBV12-4 to TRBJ1-1, with unresolved D. The CDR3 is made up of 14 amino acids. The V gene lost 4 bases and the J gene lost 3 bases, with 12 bases spanning the gap. DNA of the CDR3: TGTGCCAGCAGTTCGGTCAGGTGGGACACTGAAGCTTTCTTT. It encodes CASSSVRWDTEAFF.

The J gene is TRBJ2-3, the V gene TRBV4-1; a possible D gene is TRBD1 (5 bases). Trimming left V 3 bases short and J 2 bases short, with 9 bases between. The CDR3 spans 14 residues. Germline CDR1 and CDR2: MGHRA and YSYEKL. The CDR3 protein is CASSHGALTDTQYF. The CDR3 nucleotides read TGCGCCAGCAGCCATGGGGCCCTCACAGATACGCAGTATTTT.

The genes are TRBV18 and TRBJ2-2, with 8 positions matching TRBD1. Germline V gene data show CDR1 as KGHSH and CDR2 as LQKENI. The CDR3 sequence is 15 residues long. J gave up 5 bases and V 2 bases, and 4 bases lay outside the gene matches. CDR3 sequence (DNA): TGTGCCAGCTCACCATTTTACAGGGGGACCGGGGAGCTGTTTTTT. Translation: CASSPFYRGTGELFF.